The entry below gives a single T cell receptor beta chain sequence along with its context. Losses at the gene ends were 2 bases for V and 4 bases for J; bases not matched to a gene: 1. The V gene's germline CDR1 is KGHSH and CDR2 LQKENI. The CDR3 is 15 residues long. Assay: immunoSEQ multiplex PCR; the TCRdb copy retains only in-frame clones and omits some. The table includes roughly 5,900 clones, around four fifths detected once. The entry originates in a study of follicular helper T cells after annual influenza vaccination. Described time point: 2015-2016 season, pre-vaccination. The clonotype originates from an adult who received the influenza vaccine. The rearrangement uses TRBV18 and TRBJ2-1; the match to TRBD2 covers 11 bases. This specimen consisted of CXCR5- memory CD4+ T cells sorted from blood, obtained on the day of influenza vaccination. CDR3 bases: TGTGCCAGCTCACCAGGGACTAGCGGATACAATGAGCAGTTCTTC. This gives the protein CASSPGTSGYNEQFF.